This T cell receptor beta chain was observed in a study of OX40 agonist ivuxolimab in advanced cancers. The CDR3 runs 12 residues. Germline V lookup: CDR1 SQVTM, CDR2 ANQGSEA. V shed 7 bases and J shed 3 bases, with 11 bases lying between them. Sequencing used immunoSEQ multiplex PCR; TCRdb keeps in-frame clones, though not all of them. The table has more than 100,000 clones, around nine tenths seen once. The chain recombines TRBV29-1 with TRBJ2-3; the D is unclear. The sample was CD4+ or CD8+ T cells sorted from blood, taken in a trial of the OX40 agonist ivuxolimab. The TCR was taken from an adult with an advanced solid tumor such as melanoma, head and neck, liver or kidney cancer. DNA of the CDR3: TGCAGCGCAGACGCCGGGACAGATACGCAGTATTTT. This sequence encodes CSADAGTDTQYF.